This TCR beta chain is from a study of cytomegalovirus exposure and HLA in healthy donors. As for the study in general: Inside one of the first data releases sat about 85 million unique TCRs taken from HLA-typed donors.

60 Vbeta and 13 Jbeta primers were used in PCR. The assay was immunoSEQ multiplex PCR, and TCRdb's table has in-frame clones only and misses some. In the table there are under 150,000 clones, over 60% of which are singletons. Sequencing used PBMCs. The sequence derives from a man between 25 and 39 years old in good health and CMV-seropositive.

The CDR3 sequence: CSVSSYFRTGTSEQYF. CDR3 DNA sequence: TGCAGCGTCTCGAGCTACTTCAGGACAGGGACGTCCGAGCAGTACTTC. The chain has TRBV29-1 and TRBJ2-7; TRBD1 matches 8 bases. Trimming at V came to 6 bases and at J to 6 bases, leaving 19 bases not matched to a gene. This CDR3 has 16 amino acids. Germline V gene lookup returns CDR1 SQVTM and CDR2 ANQGSEA.